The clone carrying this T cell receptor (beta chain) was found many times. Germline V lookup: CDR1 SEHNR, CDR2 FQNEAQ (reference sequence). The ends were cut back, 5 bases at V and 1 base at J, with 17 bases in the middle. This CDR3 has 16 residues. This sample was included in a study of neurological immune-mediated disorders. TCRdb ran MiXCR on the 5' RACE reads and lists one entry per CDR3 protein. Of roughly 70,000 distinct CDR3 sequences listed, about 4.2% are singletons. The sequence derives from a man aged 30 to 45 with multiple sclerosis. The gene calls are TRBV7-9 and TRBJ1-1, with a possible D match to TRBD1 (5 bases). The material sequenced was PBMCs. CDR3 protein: CASSPASGGSNTEAFF. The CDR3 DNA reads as TGTGCCAGCAGCCCAGCGAGCGGGGGATCGAACACTGAAGCTTTCTTT.